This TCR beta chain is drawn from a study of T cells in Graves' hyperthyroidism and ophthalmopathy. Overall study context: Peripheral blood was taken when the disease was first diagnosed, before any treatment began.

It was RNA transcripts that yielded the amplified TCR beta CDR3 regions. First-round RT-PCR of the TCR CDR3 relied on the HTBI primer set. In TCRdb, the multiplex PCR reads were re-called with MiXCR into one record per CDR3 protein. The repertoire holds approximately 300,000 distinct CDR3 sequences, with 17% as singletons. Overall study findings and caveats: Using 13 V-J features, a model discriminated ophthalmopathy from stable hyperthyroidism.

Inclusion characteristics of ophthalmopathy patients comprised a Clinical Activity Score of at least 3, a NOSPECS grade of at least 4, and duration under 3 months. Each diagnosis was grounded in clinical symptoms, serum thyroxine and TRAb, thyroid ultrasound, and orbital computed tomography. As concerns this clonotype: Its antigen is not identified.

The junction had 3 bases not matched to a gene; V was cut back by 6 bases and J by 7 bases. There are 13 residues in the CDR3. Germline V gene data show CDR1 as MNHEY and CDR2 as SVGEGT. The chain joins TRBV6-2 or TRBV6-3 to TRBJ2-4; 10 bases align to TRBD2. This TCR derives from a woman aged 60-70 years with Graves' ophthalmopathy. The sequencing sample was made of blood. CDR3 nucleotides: TGTGCCAGCAGCACGGGACTAGCGAACATTCAGTACTTC. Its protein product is CASSTGLANIQYF.